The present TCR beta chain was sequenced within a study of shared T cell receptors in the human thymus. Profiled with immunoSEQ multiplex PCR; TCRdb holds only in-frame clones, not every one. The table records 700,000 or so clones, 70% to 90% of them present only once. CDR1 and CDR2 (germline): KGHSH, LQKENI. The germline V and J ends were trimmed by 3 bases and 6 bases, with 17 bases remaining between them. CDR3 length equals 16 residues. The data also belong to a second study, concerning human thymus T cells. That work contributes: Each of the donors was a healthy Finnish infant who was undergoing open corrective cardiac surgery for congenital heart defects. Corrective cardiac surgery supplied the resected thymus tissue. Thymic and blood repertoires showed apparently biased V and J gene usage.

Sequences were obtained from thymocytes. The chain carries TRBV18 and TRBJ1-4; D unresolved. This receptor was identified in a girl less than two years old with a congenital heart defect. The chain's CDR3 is CASSPESPVSHEKLFF. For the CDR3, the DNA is TGTGCCAGCTCACCCGAAAGCCCGGTATCACATGAAAAACTGTTTTTT.